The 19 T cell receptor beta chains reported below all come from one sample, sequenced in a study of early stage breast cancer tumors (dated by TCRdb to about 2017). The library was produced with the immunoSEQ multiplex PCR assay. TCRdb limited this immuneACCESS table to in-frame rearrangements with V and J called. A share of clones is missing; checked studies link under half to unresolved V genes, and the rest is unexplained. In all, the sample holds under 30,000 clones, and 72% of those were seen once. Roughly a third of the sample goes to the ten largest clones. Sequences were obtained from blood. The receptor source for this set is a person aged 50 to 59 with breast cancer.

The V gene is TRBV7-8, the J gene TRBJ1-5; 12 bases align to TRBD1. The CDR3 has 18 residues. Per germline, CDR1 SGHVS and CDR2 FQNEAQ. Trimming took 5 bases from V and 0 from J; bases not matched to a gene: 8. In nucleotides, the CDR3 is TGTGCCAGCAGCGCCGGGACAGGGGGCTTTAATAGCAATCAGCCCCAGCATTTT. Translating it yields CASSAGTGGFNSNQPQHF. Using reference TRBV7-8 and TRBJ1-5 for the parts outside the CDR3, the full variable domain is GAGVSQSPRYKVAKRGQDVALRCDPISGHVSLFWYQQALGQGPEFLTYFQNEAQLDKSGLPSDRFFAERPEGSVSTLKIQRTQQEDSAVYLCASSAGTGGFNSNQPQHFGDGTRLSIL.

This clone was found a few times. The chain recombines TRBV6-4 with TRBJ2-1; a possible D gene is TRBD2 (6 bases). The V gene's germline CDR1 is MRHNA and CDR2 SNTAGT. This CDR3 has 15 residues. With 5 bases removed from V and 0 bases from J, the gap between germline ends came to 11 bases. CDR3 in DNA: TGTGCCAGCAGTTCCAGCGGGCACTCCTACAATGAGCAGTTCTTC. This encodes CASSSSGHSYNEQFF.

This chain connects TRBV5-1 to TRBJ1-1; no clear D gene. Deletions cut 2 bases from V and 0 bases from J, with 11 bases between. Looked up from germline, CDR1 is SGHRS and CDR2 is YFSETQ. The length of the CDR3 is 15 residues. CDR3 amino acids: CASSLGRPMNTEAFF. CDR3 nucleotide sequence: TGCGCCAGCAGCTTAGGCAGGCCCATGAACACTGAAGCTTTCTTT. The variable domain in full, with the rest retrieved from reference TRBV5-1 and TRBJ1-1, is KAGVTQTPRYLIKTRGQQVTLSCSPISGHRSVSWYQQTPGQGLQFLFEYFSETQRNKGNFPGRFSGRQFSNSRSEMNVSTLELGDSALYLCASSLGRPMNTEAFFGQGTRLTVV.

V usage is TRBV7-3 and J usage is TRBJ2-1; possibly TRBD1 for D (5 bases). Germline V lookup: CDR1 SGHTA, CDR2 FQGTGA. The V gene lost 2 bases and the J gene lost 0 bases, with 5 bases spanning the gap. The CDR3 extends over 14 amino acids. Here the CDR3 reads CASSLDSSYNEQFF. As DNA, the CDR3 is TGTGCCAGCAGCTTAGACAGCTCCTACAATGAGCAGTTCTTC.

Here the CDR3 DNA reads TGTGCCAGCAGCTCCGGGGGCAACCTATACGAGCAGTACTTC. Translation: CASSSGGNLYEQYF. This sequence joins TRBV5-4 and TRBJ2-7; the D gene could be TRBD1 or TRBD2 (6 bases each). The CDR3 runs 14 residues. Germline V CDR1 and CDR2: SGHNT, YYREEE (reference sequence). Trimming left V 3 bases short and J 4 bases short, with 14 bases between.

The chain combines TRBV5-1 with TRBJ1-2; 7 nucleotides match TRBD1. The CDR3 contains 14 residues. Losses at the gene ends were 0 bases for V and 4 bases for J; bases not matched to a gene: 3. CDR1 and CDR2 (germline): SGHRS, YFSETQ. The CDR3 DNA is TGCGCCAGCAGCTTGGGACAGGGACGCTATGGCTACACCTTC. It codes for CASSLGQGRYGYTF. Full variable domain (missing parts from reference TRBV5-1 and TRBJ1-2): KAGVTQTPRYLIKTRGQQVTLSCSPISGHRSVSWYQQTPGQGLQFLFEYFSETQRNKGNFPGRFSGRQFSNSRSEMNVSTLELGDSALYLCASSLGQGRYGYTFGSGTRLTVV.

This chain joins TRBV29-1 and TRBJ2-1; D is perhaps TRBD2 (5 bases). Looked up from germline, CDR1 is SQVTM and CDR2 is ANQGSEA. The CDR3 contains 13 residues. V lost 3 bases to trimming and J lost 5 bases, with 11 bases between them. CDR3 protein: CSVETDGNNEQFF. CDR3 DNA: TGCAGCGTTGAGACGGACGGGAACAATGAGCAGTTCTTC.

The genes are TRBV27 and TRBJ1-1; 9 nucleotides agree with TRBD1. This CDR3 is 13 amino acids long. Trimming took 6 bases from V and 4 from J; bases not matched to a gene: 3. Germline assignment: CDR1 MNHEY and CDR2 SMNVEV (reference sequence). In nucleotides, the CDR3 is TGTGCCAGCAGCTACAGGGGGCCCACTGAAGCTTTCTTT. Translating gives CASSYRGPTEAFF.

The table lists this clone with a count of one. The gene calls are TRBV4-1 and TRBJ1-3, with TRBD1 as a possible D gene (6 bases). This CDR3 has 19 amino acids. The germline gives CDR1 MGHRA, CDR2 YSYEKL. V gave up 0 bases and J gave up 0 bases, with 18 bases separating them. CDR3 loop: CASSQDNPTGLPSGNTIYF. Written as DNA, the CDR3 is TGCGCCAGCAGCCAAGATAACCCCACAGGGCTCCCCTCTGGAAACACCATATATTTT.

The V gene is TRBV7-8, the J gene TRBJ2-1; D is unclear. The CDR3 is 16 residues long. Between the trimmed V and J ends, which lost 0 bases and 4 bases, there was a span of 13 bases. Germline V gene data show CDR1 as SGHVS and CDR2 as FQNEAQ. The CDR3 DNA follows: TGTGCCAGCAGCTTAGCGCAAACGGGTCTATACAATGAGCAGTTCTTC. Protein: CASSLAQTGLYNEQFF. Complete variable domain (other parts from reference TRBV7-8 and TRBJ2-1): GAGVSQSPRYKVAKRGQDVALRCDPISGHVSLFWYQQALGQGPEFLTYFQNEAQLDKSGLPSDRFFAERPEGSVSTLKIQRTQQEDSAVYLCASSLAQTGLYNEQFFGPGTRLTVL.

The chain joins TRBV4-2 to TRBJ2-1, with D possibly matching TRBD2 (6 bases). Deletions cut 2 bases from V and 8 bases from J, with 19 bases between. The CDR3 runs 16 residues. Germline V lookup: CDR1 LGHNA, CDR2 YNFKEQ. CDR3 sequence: CASSQTRDLSGDEQFF. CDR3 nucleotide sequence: TGTGCCAGCAGCCAAACCCGGGACTTATCAGGAGATGAGCAGTTCTTC.

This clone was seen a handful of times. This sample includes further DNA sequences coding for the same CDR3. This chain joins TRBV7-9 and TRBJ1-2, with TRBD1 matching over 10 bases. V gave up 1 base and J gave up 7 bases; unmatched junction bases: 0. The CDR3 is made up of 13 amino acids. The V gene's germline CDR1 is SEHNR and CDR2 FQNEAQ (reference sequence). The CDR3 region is CASSLGTGGGYTF. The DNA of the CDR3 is TGTGCCAGCAGCTTAGGGACAGGGGGTGGCTACACCTTC.

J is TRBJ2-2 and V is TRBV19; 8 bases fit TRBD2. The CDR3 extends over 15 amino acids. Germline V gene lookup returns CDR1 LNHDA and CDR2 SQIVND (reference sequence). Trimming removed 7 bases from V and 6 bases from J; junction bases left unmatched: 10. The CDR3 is CASTSTREGAGELFF. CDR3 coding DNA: TGTGCCAGTACTTCCACCCGGGAGGGGGCCGGGGAGCTGTTTTTT.

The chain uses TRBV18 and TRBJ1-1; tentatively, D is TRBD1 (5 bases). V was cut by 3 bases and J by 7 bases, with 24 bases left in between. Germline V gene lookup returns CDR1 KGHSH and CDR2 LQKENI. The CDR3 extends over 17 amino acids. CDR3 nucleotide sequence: TGTGCCAGCTCACCCCTCGGCAGGGAGTCCTTTTCGGGTGAAGCTTTCTTT. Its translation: CASSPLGRESFSGEAFF.

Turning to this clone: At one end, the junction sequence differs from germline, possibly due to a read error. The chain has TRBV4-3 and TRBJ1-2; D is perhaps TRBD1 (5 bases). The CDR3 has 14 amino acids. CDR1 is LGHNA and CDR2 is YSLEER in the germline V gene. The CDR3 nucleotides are TGCGCCAGCAGCCAAGATGATTCCGGCAACCTGGGGGTCTTC. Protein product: CASSQDDSGNLGVF.

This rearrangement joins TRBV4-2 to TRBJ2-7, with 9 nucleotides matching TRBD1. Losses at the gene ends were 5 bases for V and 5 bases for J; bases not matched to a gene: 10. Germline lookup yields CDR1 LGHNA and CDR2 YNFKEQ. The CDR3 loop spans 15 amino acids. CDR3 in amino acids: CASSLDTGGWNEQYF. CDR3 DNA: TGTGCCAGCAGCTTGGATACAGGGGGCTGGAACGAGCAGTACTTC.

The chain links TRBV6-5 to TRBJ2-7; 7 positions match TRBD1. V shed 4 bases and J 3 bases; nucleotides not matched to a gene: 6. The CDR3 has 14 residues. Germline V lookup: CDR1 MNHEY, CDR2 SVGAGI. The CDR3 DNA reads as TGTGCCAGCAGTTCCGACAGGGTGAACTACGAGCAGTACTTC. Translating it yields CASSSDRVNYEQYF.

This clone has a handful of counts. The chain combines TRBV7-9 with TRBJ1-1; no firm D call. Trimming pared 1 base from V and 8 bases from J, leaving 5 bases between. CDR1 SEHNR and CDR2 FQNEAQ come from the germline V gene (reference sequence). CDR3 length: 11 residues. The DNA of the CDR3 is TGTGCCAGCAGCTTAGAGGCGGAAGCTTTCTTT. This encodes CASSLEAEAFF.

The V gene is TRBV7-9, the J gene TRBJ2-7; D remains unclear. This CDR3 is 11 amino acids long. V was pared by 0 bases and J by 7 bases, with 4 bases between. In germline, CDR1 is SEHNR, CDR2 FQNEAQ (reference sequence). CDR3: CASSLAREQYF. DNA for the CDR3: TGTGCCAGCAGCTTAGCTCGGGAGCAGTACTTC.